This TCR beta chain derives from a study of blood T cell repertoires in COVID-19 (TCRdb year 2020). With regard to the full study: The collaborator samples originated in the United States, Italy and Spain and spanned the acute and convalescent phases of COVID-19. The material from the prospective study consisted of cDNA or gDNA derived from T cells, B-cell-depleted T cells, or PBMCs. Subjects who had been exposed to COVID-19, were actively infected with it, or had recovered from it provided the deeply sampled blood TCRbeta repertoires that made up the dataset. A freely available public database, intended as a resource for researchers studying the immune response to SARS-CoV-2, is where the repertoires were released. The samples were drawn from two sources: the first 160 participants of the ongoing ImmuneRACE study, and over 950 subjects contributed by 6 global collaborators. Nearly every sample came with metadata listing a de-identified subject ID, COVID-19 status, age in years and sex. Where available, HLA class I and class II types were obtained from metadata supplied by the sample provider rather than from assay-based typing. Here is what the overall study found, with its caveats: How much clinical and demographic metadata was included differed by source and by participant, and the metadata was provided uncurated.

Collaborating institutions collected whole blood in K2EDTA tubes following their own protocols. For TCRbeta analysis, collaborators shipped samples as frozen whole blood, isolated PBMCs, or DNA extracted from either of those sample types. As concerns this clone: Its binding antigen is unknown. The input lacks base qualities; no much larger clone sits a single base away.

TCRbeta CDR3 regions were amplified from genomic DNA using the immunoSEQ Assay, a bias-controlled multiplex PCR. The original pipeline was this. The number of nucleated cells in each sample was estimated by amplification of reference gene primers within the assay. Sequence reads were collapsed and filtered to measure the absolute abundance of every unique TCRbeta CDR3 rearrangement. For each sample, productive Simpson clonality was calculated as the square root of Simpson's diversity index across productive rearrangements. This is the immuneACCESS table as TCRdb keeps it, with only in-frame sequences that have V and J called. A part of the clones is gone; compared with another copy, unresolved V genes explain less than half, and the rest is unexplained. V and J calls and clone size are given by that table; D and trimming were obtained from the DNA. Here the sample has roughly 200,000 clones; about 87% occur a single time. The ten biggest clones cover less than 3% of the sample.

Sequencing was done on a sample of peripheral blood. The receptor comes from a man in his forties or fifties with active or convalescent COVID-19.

The sequenced DNA is TGTGCCAGCAGTGAGCGGGGGGCTGGGACCGGGGAGCTGTTTTTT. The resulting protein is CASSERGAGTGELFF. In this chain, TRBV6-1 is recombined with TRBJ2-2, and TRBD2 aligns with 8 junction nucleotides. The CDR3 sequence holds 15 residues, the cysteine and phenylalanine included. Just CDR3 DNA is preserved here, 45 bases in frame from base 1. Trimmed from V: 3 bases; trimmed from J: 5 bases; junction bases lacking a gene match: 5. The CDR1 and CDR2 encoded by the germline V gene are MNHNS and SASEGT.